The clone carrying this T cell receptor (beta chain) has just a few counts. This sample stems from a study of T-cell reconstitution after alpha-beta-depleted transplantation in children. The germline V gene encodes CDR1 LGHNA and CDR2 YSLEER. The CDR3 extends over 15 amino acids. V lost 1 base and J lost 4, with 13 bases in between. Unique molecular identifiers featured in how the TCRbeta library was prepared. MiXCR, applied by TCRdb to the PCR reads, yields one record per CDR3 protein. Seen here are roughly 350,000 distinct CDR3 sequences, 10% observed once, and the top ten hold approximately 2.3%. Sample: PBMCs from the stem cell graft donor, taken from the stem cell graft. This TCR was recovered from a human donor who donated a stem cell graft to a child with acute lymphoblastic leukemia. V gene TRBV4-3 combines with J gene TRBJ2-5; TRBD1 is a possible D gene (6 bases). This chain's CDR3 is CASSQVQGSGETQYF. Written as DNA, the CDR3 is TGCGCCAGCAGCCAAGTACAGGGCTCCGGAGAGACCCAGTACTTC.